The clone carrying this T cell receptor (beta chain) was seen only a few times. Its cognate antigen is unknown. Germline assignment: CDR1 LNHNV and CDR2 YYDKDF (reference sequence). Trimming took 0 bases from V and 1 from J, leaving 9 bases between them. The CDR3 is 15 amino acids. It was with unique molecular identifiers that the TCRbeta library was prepared. TCRdb called the PCR reads again in MiXCR, with one record for every CDR3 protein. This table has 750,000 to 950,000 distinct CDR3 sequences, around 17% appearing once. The sample belongs to a study of T-cell reconstitution after alpha-beta-depleted transplantation in children. Findings of the study overall: T-cell counts and diversity at one year following transplant were attributed mainly to newly produced T cells. Day-60 TCRbeta diversity that was high in some patients was derived from surviving recipient T cells and thymic progenitors. The origin of alpha-beta T cells about two months after transplant was reportedly several hundred expanded graft clones.

The source was PBMCs, mostly from graft donor cells, collected 360 days after TCRalphabeta/CD19-depleted stem cell transplant. The TCR originated in a male patient younger than 18 who had a stem cell transplant for acute lymphoblastic leukemia, so the T cells may come from the graft donor. This chain joins TRBV15 and TRBJ2-5; D is uncertain. Written as DNA, the CDR3 is TGTGCCACCAGCAGAGATAGGGCAGTCCAAGAGACCCAGTACTTC. Its protein product is CATSRDRAVQETQYF.